Listed here are 15 T cell receptor beta chains from one sample, sequenced in a study of shared clonotypes between healthy human individuals. This table comes from immunoSEQ multiplex PCR, and its TCRdb copy is limited to in-frame clones, with some not included. The sample lists roughly 2,500,000 clones, under 95% seen once, with 0.35% to 0.45% in the top ten. The specimen was naive CD4+ T cells from PBMCs. Noted subset: CD45RA+ positively selected. The source is a young man in good health. Some clones in this sample may be carry-over from other donors' samples.

This sequence joins TRBV5-8 and TRBJ1-1; 10 nucleotides align to TRBD1. Germline V gene data show CDR1 as SGHTS and CDR2 as YDEGEE. This CDR3 spans 17 amino acids. V was clipped by 5 bases and J by 3 bases; unmatched bases: 13. CDR3 protein: CASSSPGQGKGDTEAFF. The DNA for the CDR3 is TGTGCCAGCAGTTCCCCGGGACAGGGGAAGGGAGACACTGAAGCTTTCTTT. Full variable domain (rest looked up from reference TRBV5-8 and TRBJ1-1): EAGVTQSPTHLIKTRGQQATLRCSPISGHTSVYWYQQALGLGLQFLLWYDEGEERNRGNFPPRFSGRQFPNYSSELNVNALELEDSALYLCASSSPGQGKGDTEAFFGQGTRLTVV.

The CDR3 bases are TGTGCCAGCAGTTTTGAAGGGACTAGGGGGTTCGATGAGCAGTTCTTC. As protein: CASSFEGTRGFDEQFF. The chain combines TRBV7-8 with TRBJ2-1, with 8 bases that match TRBD2. J lost 8 bases, V lost 6 bases, and 15 bases had no gene match. CDR1 is SGHVS, CDR2 FQNEAQ, per germline. This CDR3 region has 16 residues.

This clone has just one count. The chain joins TRBV5-1 to TRBJ2-5; 9 positions agree with TRBD2. Unmatched junction bases numbered 12, after V lost 5 bases and J lost 4 bases. This CDR3 region has 16 residues. Germline V CDR1 and CDR2: SGHRS, YFSETQ. The CDR3 coding sequence is TGCGCCAGCAGTGATGTATCAGCGGGAGGAGGAGAGACCCAGTACTTC. Translating it yields CASSDVSAGGGETQYF.

This rearrangement joins TRBV7-9 to TRBJ2-7; D is perhaps TRBD1 (5 bases). V was trimmed by 2 bases and J by 6 bases, leaving 8 bases between them. Germline V lookup: CDR1 SEHNR, CDR2 FQNEAQ (reference sequence). This CDR3 is 12 amino acids long. In DNA form, the CDR3 reads TGTGCCAGCAGCTTAAGGGGCGGCGAGCAGTACTTC. Translated, it gives CASSLRGGEQYF.

The chain carries TRBV19 and TRBJ2-1; no clear D. The V and J ends lost 5 bases and 7 bases respectively, with 15 bases between them. The germline CDR1 and CDR2 sequences are LNHDA and SQIVND (reference sequence). There are 14 residues in the CDR3. The chain's CDR3 is CASSVHGRSNEQFF. The CDR3 region has the DNA TGTGCCAGTAGTGTTCACGGACGGTCAAATGAGCAGTTCTTC.

V gene TRBV10-3 combines with J gene TRBJ1-5; D perhaps matches TRBD1 (6 bases). The germline gives CDR1 ENHRY, CDR2 SYGVKD. V was pared by 7 bases and J by 5 bases, with 15 bases between. CDR3 length: 14 residues. The CDR3 region has the DNA TGTGCCATCAAGGGGGGGAGGGAGGATCAGCCCCAGCATTTT. Its translation: CAIKGGREDQPQHF.

The chain is built from TRBV19 and TRBJ1-4; D is undetermined. Per germline, CDR1 LNHDA and CDR2 SQIVND (reference sequence). The CDR3 runs to 16 residues. Trimming pared 6 bases from V and 0 bases from J, leaving 14 bases between. In DNA form, the CDR3 reads TGTGCCAGTAGACAAATTGCCCTTGCAACTAATGAAAAACTGTTTTTT. Translated: CASRQIALATNEKLFF.

This chain uses TRBV29-1 with TRBJ2-3; no clear D gene. V lost 4 bases and J 3 bases, leaving 5 bases between the germline ends. The CDR3 has 11 amino acids. CDR1 and CDR2 from the germline V gene are SQVTM and ANQGSEA. The CDR3 DNA reads TGCAGCGTTGCCCAGACAGATACGCAGTATTTT. It codes for CSVAQTDTQYF.

The CDR3 is CASSDGRSSQQYF. As DNA, the CDR3 is TGTGCCAGCAGCGACGGACGTTCGAGTCAGCAGTATTTT. This sequence joins TRBV2 and TRBJ2-3; no clear D gene. The CDR3 sequence is 13 residues long. Trimming shortened V by 6 bases and J by 11 bases, and 18 bases separated the two germline ends. Germline values: CDR1 SNHLY, CDR2 FYNNEI.

The chain is built from TRBV5-1 and TRBJ2-3, with TRBD2 matching 9 bases. The germline V gene has CDR1 SGHRS and CDR2 YFSETQ. Trimming at V came to 7 bases and at J to 5 bases, leaving 8 bases not matched to a gene. The CDR3 consists of 14 residues. CDR3: CASRGLAGLDTQYF. In DNA form, the CDR3 reads TGCGCCAGCCGGGGGCTAGCGGGATTAGATACGCAGTATTTT.

The chain's CDR3 is CASSASQGLMVSYNSPLHF. CDR3 in DNA: TGTGCCAGCAGCGCGTCCCAGGGGTTAATGGTATCCTATAATTCACCCCTCCACTTT. The chain recombines TRBV5-6 with TRBJ1-6, with D perhaps TRBD1 (6 bases). V lost 4 bases to trimming and J lost 1 base, with 21 bases between them. CDR1 is SGHDT and CDR2 is YYEEEE in the germline V gene. This CDR3 region has 19 residues. Full variable domain (remainder filled in from reference TRBV5-6 and TRBJ1-6): DAGVTQSPTHLIKTRGQQVTLRCSPKSGHDTVSWYQQALGQGPQFIFQYYEEEERQRGNFPDRFSGHQFPNYSSELNVNALLLGDSALYLCASSASQGLMVSYNSPLHFGNGTRLTVT.

The chain joins TRBV30 to TRBJ1-2, with D possibly TRBD1 on 6 matching bases. Germline-derived CDR1 and CDR2 are GTSNPN and SVGIG (reference sequence). The V gene lost 5 bases and the J gene lost 4 bases, with 8 bases spanning the gap. The CDR3 consists of 11 residues. The CDR3 sequence: CAWGQPYGYTF. In DNA, the CDR3 is TGTGCCTGGGGACAGCCCTATGGCTACACCTTC.

A word on this clone: In the same sample, other DNA sequences code for this CDR3. This chain uses TRBV18 with TRBJ2-3; D remains ambiguous. The V and J ends lost 1 base and 4 bases respectively, with 3 bases between them. The germline gives CDR1 KGHSH, CDR2 LQKENI. The CDR3 consists of 12 residues. CDR3 sequence (DNA): TGTGCCAGCTCACCACGTGCAGATACGCAGTATTTT. Translated: CASSPRADTQYF.

This rearrangement joins TRBV4-2 to TRBJ2-5, with a weak D call TRBD2 (5 bases). The CDR3 runs 17 residues. Trimming removed 0 bases at V and 1 base at J, with 15 bases between. CDR1 is LGHNA, CDR2 YNFKEQ, per germline. CDR3 coding DNA: TGTGCCAGCAGCCAAGAAATGTCGCCCGAGGGCCAAGAGACCCAGTACTTC. Its translation is CASSQEMSPEGQETQYF.

The chain employs TRBV7-3 and TRBJ1-1, with a weak D call TRBD1 (6 bases). The germline gives CDR1 SGHTA, CDR2 FQGTGA. The CDR3 extends over 14 amino acids. V lost 1 base and J lost 6, with 12 bases in between. The CDR3 loop is CASSLNSGVAEAFF. CDR3 DNA: TGTGCCAGCAGCTTAAATTCAGGGGTAGCTGAAGCTTTCTTT.